This TCR beta chain was obtained from a study of identical twins. From germline, CDR1 is MNHEY and CDR2 SMNVEV (reference sequence). Trimming pared 2 bases from V and 3 bases from J, leaving 10 bases between. CDR3 length: 15 residues. Study results and limitations: Less excess twin sharing appeared in beta out-of-frame sequences. Among out-of-frame alpha sequences shared by twins, low generation probability occurred in excess.

Regarding this clonotype: Its cognate antigen is unknown.

A universal primer site was incorporated via template switching, and the cDNA contained unique molecular identifiers. TCRdb processed the 5' RACE reads anew with MiXCR; each CDR3 protein has one entry. The table records fewer than 250,000 distinct CDR3 sequences, 6.5% to 9% of them present only once. The sample also formed part of further work on yellow fever vaccine responses in identical twins. As that report states: Twins reportedly showed a vaccine T cell response that seemed partly convergent and partly personalized.

V is TRBV27 and J is TRBJ2-2; D assignment may be TRBD1 or TRBD2 (5 bases each). Specimen: CD8+ T cells sorted from blood. The receptor was derived from a woman between 18 and 29 years old in good health. The CDR3 coding sequence is TGTGCCAGCAGTTTAATGTTGGGGGACACCGGGGAGCTGTTTTTT. Translated: CASSLMLGDTGELFF.